This T cell receptor (beta chain) derives from a study of blood T cell repertoires in COVID-19. Study details: Sample material is recorded as cDNA or gDNA derived from T cells, B-cell-depleted T cells, or PBMCs.

The germline V gene has CDR1 LGHNA and CDR2 YNFKEQ. The ends lost 3 bases at V and 5 bases at J; junction bases unmatched: 13. The CDR3 totals 17 residues. Study processing details: Reference gene primer amplification gave nucleated cell count estimates. The method was immunoSEQ multiplex PCR; TCRdb's version includes in-frame clones alone and lacks a portion of them. D and trimming come from the DNA, and the V and J calls and clone size come from that table. Here the sample spans over 100,000 clones, about 86% being singletons. The sample comprised peripheral blood. This sequence originates from an older woman with active or convalescent COVID-19. The chain links TRBV4-2 to TRBJ2-5, with 9 bases that match TRBD2. In DNA form, the CDR3 reads TGTGCCAGCAGCCACCCAACCGGGACTAGCACGAGGGAGACCCAGTACTTC. The encoded protein is CASSHPTGTSTRETQYF.